A single sample is the source of the 3 T cell receptor beta chains below, sequenced in a study of beta chain features in type 1 diabetes listed by TCRdb under 2018. Library construction relied on the immunoSEQ multiplex PCR assay. All of the isolated RNA was reverse transcribed with the High Capacity cDNA Reverse Transcription Kit, so expressed TCRB transcripts were sequenced. Sourced from immuneACCESS, this table was stored by TCRdb with only in-frame sequences that have V and J called. A share of the clones is absent; for the studies checked, an unresolved V gene accounts for under half, and the remainder has no known explanation. The sample profile shows 350,000 to 400,000 clones; around 16% of them were found once. The ten largest clones add up to about 0.018% of the sample. Sequenced sample: naive CD4+ T cells from blood. The sample's cell subset or site label, decoded: true naive CD4+ T cells. The receptors here all came from a woman aged 18-35 years in good health.

The table lists this clone with a few counts. The chain is built from TRBV29-1 and TRBJ2-3, with TRBD2 matching 14 bases. This CDR3 is 14 amino acids long. CDR1 and CDR2 (germline): SQVTM, ANQGSEA. V gave up 6 bases and J gave up 8 bases; unmatched junction bases: 7. CDR3 protein: CSVLGLAGGSTQYF. The CDR3 nucleotides are TGCAGCGTCCTCGGACTAGCGGGAGGCTCTACGCAGTATTTT.

This clone has more than one count but fewer than ten. The chain recombines TRBV10-3 with TRBJ1-5; TRBD1 is a possible D gene (6 bases). The CDR3 is 13 residues long. In germline, CDR1 is ENHRY, CDR2 SYGVKD. Trimming removed 3 bases at V and 5 bases at J, with 8 bases between. The chain's CDR3 is CAISERGYQPQHF. The CDR3 bases are TGTGCCATCAGTGAAAGGGGGTATCAGCCCCAGCATTTT.

J is TRBJ2-2 and V is TRBV9, with TRBD2 identical over 7 bases. The CDR3 is made up of 17 amino acids. J gave up 4 bases and V 0 bases, and 9 bases lay outside the gene matches. Germline lookup yields CDR1 SGDLS and CDR2 YYNGEE. This CDR3 reads CASSVEVGGRATGELFF. The CDR3 DNA reads as TGTGCCAGCAGCGTAGAGGTTGGGGGGAGGGCCACCGGGGAGCTGTTTTTT.